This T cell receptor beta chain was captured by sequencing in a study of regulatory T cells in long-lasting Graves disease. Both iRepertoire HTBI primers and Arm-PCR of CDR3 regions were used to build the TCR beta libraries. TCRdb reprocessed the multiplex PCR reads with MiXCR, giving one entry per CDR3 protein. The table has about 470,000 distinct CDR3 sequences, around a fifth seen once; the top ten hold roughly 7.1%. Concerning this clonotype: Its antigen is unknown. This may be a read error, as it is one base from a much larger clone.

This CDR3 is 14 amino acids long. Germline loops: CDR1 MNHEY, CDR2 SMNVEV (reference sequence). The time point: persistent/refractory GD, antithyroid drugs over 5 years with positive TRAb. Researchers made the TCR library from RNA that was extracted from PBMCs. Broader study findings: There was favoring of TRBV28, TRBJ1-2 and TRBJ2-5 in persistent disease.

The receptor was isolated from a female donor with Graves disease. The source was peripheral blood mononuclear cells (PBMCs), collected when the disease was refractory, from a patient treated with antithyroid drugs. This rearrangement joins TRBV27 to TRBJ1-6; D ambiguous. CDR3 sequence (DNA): TGTGCCAGCAGCCCCGGGAGCCTAAATTCACCCTTCCACTTT. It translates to CASSPGSLNSPFHF.